This T cell receptor beta chain was found in a study of blood T cell repertoires in COVID-19. Looking at the study overall: Material from acute and convalescent COVID-19 was sourced from the United States, Italy and Spain.

Patients at the Seattle site were enrolled during active infection and followed longitudinally. The V and J ends lost 0 bases and 6 bases respectively, with 9 bases between them. CDR3 length equals 13 residues. Germline loops: CDR1 SGDLS, CDR2 YYNGEE. The table lists this clone with a count of one. Assay used: immunoSEQ multiplex PCR; TCRdb lists only in-frame clones, some missing. This table has over 85,000 clones, roughly 92% appearing once. This chain joins TRBV9 and TRBJ1-1, with unresolved D. This sequence was found in a woman between 50 and 59 years old with COVID-19, enrolled during active disease. The sequenced sample was peripheral blood. CDR3 nucleotide sequence: TGTGCCAGCAGCGTAGGAGAGGCCCCTGAAGCTTTCTTT. Residues: CASSVGEAPEAFF.